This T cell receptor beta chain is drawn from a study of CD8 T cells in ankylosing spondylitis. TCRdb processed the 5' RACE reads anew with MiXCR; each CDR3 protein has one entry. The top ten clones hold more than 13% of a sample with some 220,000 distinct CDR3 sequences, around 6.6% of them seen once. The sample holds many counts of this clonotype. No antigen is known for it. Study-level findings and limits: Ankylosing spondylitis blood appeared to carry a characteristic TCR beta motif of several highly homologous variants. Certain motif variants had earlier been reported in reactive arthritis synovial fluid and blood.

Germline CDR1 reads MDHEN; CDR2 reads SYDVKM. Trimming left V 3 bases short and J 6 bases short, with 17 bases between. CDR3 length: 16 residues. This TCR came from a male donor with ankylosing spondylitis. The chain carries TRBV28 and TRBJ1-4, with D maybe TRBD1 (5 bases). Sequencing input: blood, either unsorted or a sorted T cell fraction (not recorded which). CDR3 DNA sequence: TGTGCCAGCAGTTTGTCCGGGACCGTGCCGGATGAAAAACTGTTTTTT. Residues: CASSLSGTVPDEKLFF.